The next 5 T cell receptor beta chains were all read from a single sample in a study of CD8 T cells in Susac syndrome. It was with random hexamers that roughly 0.5 to 1 ug RNA was reverse transcribed. TCRdb passed the immunoSEQ multiplex PCR reads through MiXCR, listing each CDR3 protein once. The profile shows about 160,000 distinct CDR3 sequences, around 94% of them singletons. The sample comprised CD4+ T cells from PBMCs. These TCRs come from a human donor with multiple sclerosis.

The CDR3 DNA reads as TGTGCCAGCAGTGAAGACAGGGGGGACACAGATACGCAGTATTTT. Translation: CASSEDRGDTDTQYF. V gene TRBV28 combines with J gene TRBJ2-3; 9 nucleotides align to TRBD1. The CDR3 contains 15 residues. The germline V gene encodes CDR1 MDHEN and CDR2 SYDVKM. Trimming took 5 bases from V and 2 from J; bases not matched to a gene: 5.

The chain couples TRBV5-1 to TRBJ2-5; D unresolved. The CDR3 is made up of 15 amino acids. Trimming stripped 4 bases from V and 2 bases from J, with 15 bases between. Germline-derived CDR1 and CDR2 are SGHRS and YFSETQ. CDR3 nucleotide sequence: TGCGCCAGCAGCCGCTCAATGGCAGATCAAGAGACCCAGTACTTC. Translated: CASSRSMADQETQYF.

J is TRBJ1-1 and V is TRBV18; D is unresolved. Germline V CDR1 and CDR2: KGHSH, LQKENI. Trimming stripped 1 base from V and 3 bases from J, with 12 bases between. This CDR3 comprises 15 residues. DNA of the CDR3: TGTGCCAGCTCACCACGTAGGTTATCAGACACTGAAGCTTTCTTT. Protein sequence: CASSPRRLSDTEAFF.

The CDR3 coding sequence is TGCGCCAGCACTAGGACCGCGGTTGATGCAGAGACCCAGTACTTC. This codes for CASTRTAVDAETQYF. The chain couples TRBV5-1 to TRBJ2-5; D remains ambiguous. Between the trimmed V and J ends, which lost 6 bases and 4 bases, there was a span of 19 bases. Germline V gene lookup returns CDR1 SGHRS and CDR2 YFSETQ. The CDR3 is 15 amino acids.

This chain uses TRBV5-1 with TRBJ2-5; TRBD1 matches at 8 bases. Germline V gives CDR1 SGHRS, CDR2 YFSETQ. The V and J ends lost 5 bases and 5 bases, in that order; junction bases with no gene match: 8. This CDR3 has 14 amino acids. CDR3 in amino acids: CASRLTGAEETQYF. The CDR3 DNA follows: TGCGCCAGCAGGCTGACAGGGGCGGAGGAGACCCAGTACTTC.